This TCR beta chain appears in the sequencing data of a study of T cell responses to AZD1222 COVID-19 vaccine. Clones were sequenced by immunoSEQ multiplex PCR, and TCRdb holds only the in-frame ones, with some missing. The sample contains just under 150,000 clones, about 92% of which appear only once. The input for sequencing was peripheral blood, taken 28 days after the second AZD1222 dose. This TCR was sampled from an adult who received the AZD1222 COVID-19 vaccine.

This CDR3 is CASSLGGYRGDEQYF. CDR3 bases: TGCGCCAGCAGCTTGGGTGGGTACAGGGGCGACGAGCAGTACTTC. The chain uses TRBV5-1 and TRBJ2-7; 7 bases are shared with TRBD1. Germline values: CDR1 SGHRS, CDR2 YFSETQ. V dropped 0 bases and J dropped 5; count of bases not matched to a gene: 8. The CDR3 totals 15 residues.